These 29 T cell receptor beta chains came from one sample sequenced in a study of kidney transplant recipient with SARS-CoV-2 infection. TCRdb re-derived calls from the reads in MiXCR, one entry per CDR3 protein. The sample shows fewer than 250,000 distinct CDR3 sequences, 29% of them seen only once. Sequences were derived from a blood sample, sampled at baseline and on day 111 from a kidney transplant recipient. All receptors come from a young adult male patient who had COVID-19 and was a kidney transplant recipient. Some T cells may be provided by the graft donor.

This clonotype was observed at least ten times. The chain carries TRBV10-1 and TRBJ1-4; 10 positions agree with TRBD1. From germline, CDR1 is WNHNN and CDR2 SYGVQD (reference sequence). This CDR3 has 14 amino acids. V dropped 8 bases and J dropped 2; count of bases not matched to a gene: 2. The CDR3 loop is CASPGQGTNEKLFF. DNA for the CDR3: TGCGCCAGCCCGGGACAGGGGACTAATGAAAAACTGTTTTTT.

To note about this clonotype: This could be a read error, since a much larger clone is one nucleotide away. The gene calls are TRBV11-2 and TRBJ1-1; D is ambiguous. Trimming stripped 5 bases from V and 2 bases from J, with 15 bases between. Germline values: CDR1 SGHAT, CDR2 FQNNGV. This CDR3 contains 15 residues. CDR3 coding DNA: TGTGCCAGCAGCGCCCAACAGCCAGCAAACACTGAAGCTTTCTTT. Protein: CASSAQQPANTEAFF.

The chain couples TRBV21-1 to TRBJ2-7; the table's D call, TRBD1, was not checked against the DNA. TRBV21-1 is described as a pseudogene. This CDR3 is 12 amino acids long. CDR3 nucleotide sequence: TGTGCCCGCCCCGAGGGAATCGGCGAGCAGTACGTC. Translating it yields CARPEGIGEQYV.

This clonotype was picked up many times. This chain uses TRBV20-1 with TRBJ1-3; no definite D call. The CDR3 is made up of 15 amino acids. V was clipped by 4 bases and J by 3 bases, with 16 bases between them. The germline gives CDR1 DFQATT, CDR2 SNEGSKA (reference sequence). CDR3 loop: CSAKPTPSVGNTIYF. For the CDR3, the DNA is TGCAGTGCTAAACCTACGCCATCAGTTGGAAACACCATATATTTT.

This clonotype was observed once. A clone one base away is much larger, so this may be a read error. The chain employs TRBV24-1 and TRBJ1-2, with 7 nucleotides matching TRBD1. Trimming cost V 5 bases and J 5 bases; bases outside gene matches: 7. There are 14 residues in the CDR3. Germline V gene data show CDR1 as KGHDR and CDR2 as SFDVKD. The CDR3 bases are TGTGCCACCAGTGCCCCGGGACAGAGGTATGGCTACACCTTC. This gives the protein CATSAPGQRYGYTF.

This clonotype was detected many times. CDR3 nucleotides: TGTGCCAGCAGTTATCAGATCAGCTTCCGAAAGACCTATGGCTACACCTTC. Translation gives CASSYQISFRKTYGYTF. This chain uses TRBV12-3 or TRBV12-4 with TRBJ1-2; D unclear. The CDR3 is 17 amino acids. V lost 4 bases, J lost 4 bases, and 22 bases lay in between.

Details on this clonotype: A much larger clone is a single base away; this may be a read error. This sequence joins TRBV6-8 and TRBJ1-2; D call uncertain. Germline V gene data show CDR1 as MNHGY and CDR2 as SAAAGT. This CDR3 comprises 17 residues. The CDR3 sequence: CASSLNQRSRKTYGYAF. CDR3 nucleotides: TGTGCCAGCAGTTTGAATCAACGCTCTAGAAAGACCTATGGCTACGCCTTC.

This clonotype appeared many times. This chain links TRBV6-6 with TRBJ1-2; no clear D gene. CDR1 and CDR2 (germline): MNHNY, SVGAGI (reference sequence). Trimming cost V 5 bases and J 4 bases, with 23 bases left between them. The CDR3 has 17 residues. The DNA of the CDR3 is TGTGCCAGCAGTGTTCTTTTAGGTGGGAGAAAGACCTATGGCTACACCTTC. Translation: CASSVLLGGRKTYGYTF.

As concerns this clonotype: A single base separates this from a much larger clone, so it may be a read error. The V and J genes are TRBV6-2 or TRBV6-3 and TRBJ1-2; D is unclear. CDR3 size: 17 residues. V dropped 5 bases and J dropped 7 bases, with 26 bases sitting between them. The germline gives CDR1 MNHEY, CDR2 SVGEGT. The DNA of the CDR3 is TGTGCCAGCAGTAAACTTTCCTGCATCGGAAAGACCTGTGGCTACACCTTC. Translation gives CASSKLSCIGKTCGYTF.

This clonotype appeared many times. V is TRBV19 and J is TRBJ2-7; D possibly corresponds to TRBD1 (6 bases). This CDR3 is 15 amino acids long. CDR1 and CDR2 from the germline V gene are LNHDA and SQIVND (reference sequence). V was trimmed by 5 bases and J by 6 bases, leaving 20 bases between them. CDR3 protein: CASSPLGLRGGEQYF. DNA for the CDR3: TGTGCCAGTAGTCCCCTGGGGCTTCGAGGGGGCGAGCAGTACTTC.

This clonotype was counted at least ten times. This chain joins TRBV11-2 and TRBJ1-2; D not certain. The CDR3 loop spans 17 amino acids. V lost 5 bases and J lost 4, with 23 bases in between. Germline CDR1 SGHAT, CDR2 FQNNGV. CDR3 residues: CASSDVETSRKTYGYTF. The CDR3 DNA sequence: TGTGCCAGCAGCGACGTGGAAACAAGCAGAAAGACCTATGGCTACACCTTC.

The rearrangement joins TRBV11-2 to TRBJ2-3; D unclear. V was clipped by 6 bases and J by 0 bases, with 16 bases between them. The CDR3 loop spans 16 amino acids. CDR1 is SGHAT and CDR2 is FQNNGV in the germline V gene. CDR3 protein: CASSRNSGLSTDTQYF. As DNA, the CDR3 is TGTGCCAGCAGTCGAAACTCGGGCCTAAGCACAGATACGCAGTATTTT.

This chain uses TRBV20-1 with TRBJ2-5, with D tentatively TRBD1 (7 bases). The CDR3 contains 14 residues. Germline V gene sequence: CDR1 DFQATT, CDR2 SNEGSKA (reference sequence). Trimming took off 5 bases at V and 7 bases at J, with 20 bases between the two ends. The DNA of the CDR3 is TGCAGTGCTTCTCAACAGGGGCACGGGGGGACCCAGTACTTC. Its protein product is CSASQQGHGGTQYF.

This clonotype was counted only a few times. The chain recombines TRBV24-1 with TRBJ2-1, with 8 bases matching TRBD1. The CDR3 loop spans 14 amino acids. Germline trimming cut 4 bases from V and 9 bases from J; bases unmatched to any gene: 7. CDR1 KGHDR and CDR2 SFDVKD come from the germline V gene. CDR3 in DNA: TGTGCCACCAGTGAGGCAGGGGGCGGTTTTGAGCAGTTCTTC. Its protein is CATSEAGGGFEQFF.

This clonotype has a count of ten or more. V gene TRBV8-2 combines with J gene TRBJ2-6. TRBV8-2 represents a pseudogene. The CDR3 runs to 17 residues. DNA of the CDR3: TGTGGCAGTGGGATGAGGATAACACAAAGTCGGGCCAACGTCCTGACTTTC. Translation gives CGSGMRITQSRANVLTF.

At least ten counts were recorded for this clonotype. V is TRBV7-9 and J is TRBJ2-4; tentative D call: TRBD1 (6 bases). Germline CDR1 and CDR2: SEHNR and FQNEAQ (reference sequence). The CDR3 is 12 residues long. Trimming shortened V by 3 bases and J by 11 bases, and 11 bases separated the two germline ends. The CDR3 region has the DNA TGTGCCAGCAGCTTGAACAGGGAACTTCAGTACTTC. Translation gives CASSLNRELQYF.

In this sample, this clonotype turned up a few times. This could be a read error, since a much larger clone is one nucleotide away. The chain is built from TRBV7-9 and TRBJ1-2; 8 nucleotides agree with TRBD1. This CDR3 spans 17 amino acids. Germline V gene data show CDR1 as SEHNR and CDR2 as FQNEAQ (reference sequence). Trimming removed 2 bases from V and 6 bases from J; junction bases left unmatched: 14. DNA for the CDR3: TGTGCCAGCAGCTTAAGAATCGAAAGGACAGGGAGGGATGGCTACACCTTC. Translation: CASSLRIERTGRDGYTF.

In regard to this clonotype: A clone one base away is much larger, so this may be a read error. This sequence joins TRBV5-5 and TRBJ1-2; D is unclear. The germline V gene encodes CDR1 SGHKS and CDR2 YYEKEE (reference sequence). With 7 bases removed from V and 4 bases from J, the gap between germline ends came to 23 bases. The CDR3 has 16 amino acids. In DNA, the CDR3 is TGTGCCAGCGTAGTGACTGTCTCGCGAAAGACCTATGGCTACACCTTC. Its translation is CASVVTVSRKTYGYTF.

This clonotype was counted ten times or more. The J gene is TRBJ1-2, the V gene TRBV16, with D hard to call. The CDR3 has 17 residues. The germline V gene has CDR1 KGHSY and CDR2 FQNENV. Trimming took 5 bases from V and 4 from J, leaving 23 bases between them. CDR3 DNA: TGTGCCAGCAGCATGCGACCGGTCGTTAGAAAGACCTATGGCTACACCTTC. Protein product: CASSMRPVVRKTYGYTF. Full variable domain (rest looked up from reference TRBV16 and TRBJ1-2): GEEVAQTPKHLVRGEGQKAKLYCAPIKGHSYVFWYQQVLKNEFKFLISFQNENVFDETGMPKERFSAKCLPNSPCSLEIQATKLEDSAVYFCASSMRPVVRKTYGYTFGSGTRLTVV.

This clonotype has a count of ten or more. V usage is TRBV15 and J usage is TRBJ2-2; possibly TRBD2 for D (5 bases). The CDR3 is made up of 15 amino acids. In germline, CDR1 is LNHNV, CDR2 YYDKDF (reference sequence). Deletions cut 0 bases from V and 7 bases from J, with 12 bases between. CDR3 protein: CATSRDTEVFGELFF. The CDR3 DNA follows: TGTGCCACCAGCAGAGATACGGAGGTCTTCGGGGAGCTGTTTTTT. Using reference TRBV15 and TRBJ2-2 for the parts outside the CDR3, the full variable domain is DAMVIQNPRYQVTQFGKPVTLSCSQTLNHNVMYWYQQKSSQAPKLLFHYYDKDFNNEADTPDNFQSRRPNTSFCFLDIRSPGLGDTAMYLCATSRDTEVFGELFFGEGSRLTVL.

This clonotype was observed a handful of times. A read error may explain this, as a much larger clone is one base away. This chain uses TRBV3-1 with TRBJ2-5; D is uncertain. CDR3 length equals 17 residues. Trimming pared 8 bases from V and 5 bases from J, leaving 27 bases between. Germline V lookup: CDR1 LGHDT, CDR2 YNNKEL (reference sequence). The CDR3 is CASGGTSPISFSETQYF. The DNA for the CDR3 is TGTGCCAGCGGCGGAACGAGTCCCATTTCTTTCTCTGAGACCCAGTACTTC.

This clonotype has at least ten counts. The CDR3 protein is CASSFPELGGHDLEQYF. DNA for the CDR3: TGTGCCAGCAGCTTTCCCGAGTTGGGGGGGCATGACCTCGAGCAGTACTTC. The chain is built from TRBV7-9 and TRBJ2-7, with TRBD2 as a possible D gene (7 bases). The CDR3 sequence is 17 residues long. Per the germline V gene, CDR1 is SEHNR and CDR2 is FQNEAQ (reference sequence). With 3 bases removed from V and 6 bases from J, the gap between germline ends came to 24 bases.

This clonotype was counted many times. The chain recombines TRBV6-1 with TRBJ1-2; D ambiguous. This CDR3 has 17 residues. Trimming shortened V by 5 bases and J by 4 bases, and 23 bases separated the two germline ends. The germline V gene has CDR1 MNHNS and CDR2 SASEGT. The chain's CDR3 is CASSMTSSMRKTYGYTF. The CDR3 DNA sequence: TGTGCCAGCAGTATGACATCCTCTATGCGAAAGACCTATGGCTACACCTTC.

Ten or more counts support this clonotype. The chain combines TRBV4-3 with TRBJ1-5, with 9 bases identical to TRBD1. Per the germline V gene, CDR1 is LGHNA and CDR2 is YSLEER. The CDR3 has 15 amino acids. The V segment lost 3 bases and the J segment 3 bases; nucleotides outside the gene matches: 3. As DNA, the CDR3 is TGCGCCAGCAGCCAGGGGACAGGGATCAATCAGCCCCAGCATTTT. It yields the protein CASSQGTGINQPQHF.

This clonotype was observed many times. The chain carries TRBV3-1 and TRBJ2-1, with 9 bases matching TRBD2. The length of the CDR3 is 16 residues. The J segment lost 0 bases and the V segment lost 3 bases, leaving 3 bases of the junction unmatched. In germline, CDR1 is LGHDT, CDR2 YNNKEL (reference sequence). The CDR3 coding sequence is TGTGCCAGCAGCCATGATAGCGGGAGCTCCTACAATGAGCAGTTCTTC. Protein product: CASSHDSGSSYNEQFF.

This clonotype has a handful of counts. The chain recombines TRBV5-1 with TRBJ2-5; no clear D gene. The last part of the DNA fits TRBJ2-7 better; the J call may be wrong. Germline loops: CDR1 SGHRS, CDR2 YFSETQ. This CDR3 is 13 amino acids long. CDR3 protein: CASSLATGYEQYF. CDR3 in DNA: TGCGCCAGCAGCTTGGCCACGGGCTACGAGCAGTACTTC.

For this clonotype: A clone one base away is much larger, so this may be a read error. The conserved final phenylalanine or tryptophan is absent from the CDR3, which likely points to a read error. V usage is TRBV29-1 and J usage is TRBJ1-5, with D uncertain. The CDR3 runs to 13 residues. V was shortened by 5 bases and J by 4 bases, with 12 bases between the two germline ends. Germline V gene lookup returns CDR1 SQVTM and CDR2 ANQGSEA. CDR3 in amino acids: CSVIVGFNQPQHL. In DNA, the CDR3 is TGCAGCGTTATCGTGGGGTTTAATCAGCCCCAGCATCTT.

This clonotype was picked up many times. The junction and the germline gene differ at one end; a read error may be behind it. The chain recombines TRBV5-4 with TRBJ1-2; no reliable D call. Germline V gene data show CDR1 as SGHNT and CDR2 as YYREEE (reference sequence). The CDR3 consists of 16 residues. CDR3 amino acids: CASWIDVPGKTYDYTF. CDR3 bases: TGTGCCAGCTGGATAGACGTACCAGGAAAGACCTATGACTACACCTTC.

Many counts were recorded for this clonotype. The rearrangement uses TRBV12-3 or TRBV12-4 and TRBJ1-1; 10 bases are a match to TRBD1. The CDR3 runs 15 residues. Unmatched junction bases numbered 5, after V lost 3 bases and J lost 4 bases. This chain's CDR3 is CASSLDRGSVTEAFF. The CDR3 region has the DNA TGTGCCAGCAGTTTGGACAGGGGGTCGGTCACTGAAGCTTTCTTT.